This T cell receptor (beta chain) was identified in a study of blood T cell repertoires in COVID-19. At the level of the study: The United States, Italy and Spain were the sources of the acute and convalescent COVID-19 samples. PBMCs, B-cell-depleted T cells, or T cells provided the cDNA or gDNA that made up the material.

On this clone itself: Mismatch with germline at one junction end may stem from a read error.

The age range of participants was 18 to 89 years, with residence in about 25 US areas. Cohorts were determined from participant-reported clinical history. Clones were read by immunoSEQ multiplex PCR, and TCRdb kept only the in-frame ones, dropping some. The repertoire holds about 350,000 clones, with roughly 84% as singletons. Germline lookup yields CDR1 SSHAT and CDR2 FNYEAQ (reference sequence). There are 15 residues in the CDR3. The sequence was collected from a woman in her thirties who had recovered from COVID-19. The rearrangement joins TRBV7-7 to TRBJ2-2; 9 positions agree with TRBD2. The specimen sequenced was PBMCs or T cells enriched from blood (not recorded which). The CDR3 bases are TGTGCTAGCAGCTTAATAGCGGGAGAGGCCGGGGAGCTGTTTTTT. Translation: CASSLIAGEAGELFF. The full variable domain, in which reference TRBV7-7 and TRBJ2-2 provide the parts outside the CDR3, is GAGVSQSPRYKVTKRGQDVTLRCDPISSHATLYWYQQALGQGPEFLTYFNYEAQPDKSGLPSDRFSAERPEGSISTLTIQRTEQRDSAMYRCASSLIAGEAGELFFGEGSRLTVL.